Here is one T cell receptor beta chain with its context. Its target is not known. This sample stems from a study of CD8 T cells in ankylosing spondylitis. TCRdb called the 5' RACE reads again in MiXCR, with one record for every CDR3 protein. The sample lists some 800,000 distinct CDR3 sequences, 10% to 15% seen once, with roughly 0.51% in the top ten. Study-wide points: Disease-linked clones were CD8+ and relatively rare in peripheral blood. The authors reported significant enrichment of disease-linked clones in matched ankylosing spondylitis synovial fluid. In ankylosing spondylitis blood, a motif of seven to nine highly homologous TCR beta variants appeared characteristic.

Sequencing input: blood, either unsorted or a sorted T cell fraction (not recorded which). This sequence was found in a male donor with ankylosing spondylitis.

CDR3 sequence reads: CASSFFSYGYTF. CDR3 nucleotides: TGTGCCAGCAGCTTCTTTTCCTATGGCTACACCTTC. V is TRBV7-2 and J is TRBJ1-2, with D unresolved. This CDR3 comprises 12 residues. The germline CDR1 and CDR2 sequences are SGHTA and FQGNSA. V was pared by 3 bases and J by 4 bases, with 6 bases between.